The next 30 T cell receptor beta chains were all read from a single sample in a study of OX40 agonist ivuxolimab in advanced cancers. Libraries were prepared by immunoSEQ multiplex PCR; TCRdb keeps only in-frame clonotypes and omits some of them. The sample has under 55,000 clones; roughly 82% are singletons. The specimen was CD4+ or CD8+ T cells sorted from blood, collected in a trial of the OX40 agonist ivuxolimab. The source is an adult with an advanced solid tumor such as melanoma, head and neck, liver or kidney cancer.

The chain has TRBV5-1 and TRBJ2-7; D remains ambiguous. From germline, CDR1 is SGHRS and CDR2 YFSETQ. The CDR3 length is 12 residues. With 4 bases removed from V and 7 bases from J, the gap between germline ends came to 12 bases. The CDR3 DNA reads TGCGCCAGCAGCCAGGATTCGCTAGAGCAGTACTTC. Its translation is CASSQDSLEQYF.

The chain employs TRBV27 and TRBJ2-2; 9 bases agree with TRBD2. Unmatched junction bases numbered 8, after V lost 2 bases and J lost 7 bases. The CDR3 is 16 residues long. In germline, CDR1 is MNHEY, CDR2 SMNVEV (reference sequence). CDR3 sequence: CASSLASGTLGGELFF. The CDR3, as DNA: TGTGCCAGCAGTTTAGCTAGCGGGACCCTGGGCGGGGAGCTGTTTTTT.

This clone has just one count. The CDR3 sequence is CASSIVVWDYEQYF. The DNA for the CDR3 is TGTGCCAGTAGTATTGTCGTATGGGACTACGAGCAGTACTTC. The V call is TRBV19, the J call TRBJ2-7; no reliable D call. Trimming took off 3 bases at V and 3 bases at J, with 12 bases between the two ends. Germline V lookup: CDR1 LNHDA, CDR2 SQIVND (reference sequence). This CDR3 spans 14 amino acids.

With regard to this clone: A much larger clonotype is one base distant, so this may be a read error. This chain links TRBV9 with TRBJ1-2; D uncertain. Germline lookup yields CDR1 SGDLS and CDR2 YYNGEE. The CDR3 is made up of 12 amino acids. V shed 5 bases and J shed 7 bases, with 12 bases lying between them. Written as DNA, the CDR3 is TGTGCCAGCAGAGACCACTTCGGTGGCTACACCTTC. Its translation is CASRDHFGGYTF.

Concerning this clone itself: This specimen includes other DNA sequences encoding the same CDR3. The rearrangement links TRBV9 to TRBJ2-3, with D possibly being TRBD2 (6 bases). This CDR3 is built from 15 residues. Germline CDR1 and CDR2: SGDLS and YYNGEE. V gave up 0 bases and J gave up 1 base, with 9 bases separating them. The CDR3 region is CASSVEASGTDTQYF. Written as DNA, the CDR3 is TGTGCCAGCAGCGTAGAGGCTAGCGGCACAGATACGCAGTATTTT.

This chain connects TRBV27 to TRBJ1-6, with no clear D. Germline V gene data show CDR1 as MNHEY and CDR2 as SMNVEV (reference sequence). Trimming shortened V by 3 bases and J by 6 bases, and 6 bases separated the two germline ends. The CDR3 consists of 13 residues. The CDR3 DNA sequence: TGTGCCAGCAGTTTTTTTACTAATTCACCCCTCCACTTT. Translating gives CASSFFTNSPLHF.

The chain links TRBV9 to TRBJ2-7; D is ambiguous. This CDR3 is built from 13 residues. Germline CDR1 and CDR2: SGDLS and YYNGEE. V lost 0 bases and J lost 7, with 11 bases in between. CDR3 sequence: CASSVGTSGEQYF. CDR3 DNA sequence: TGTGCCAGCAGCGTAGGCACTTCCGGGGAGCAGTACTTC.

This clone was detected only a few times. The sample has other DNA sequences that encode this CDR3 too. The J gene is TRBJ1-2, the V gene TRBV7-9; no clear D gene. Germline CDR1 is SEHNR and CDR2 is FQNEAQ (reference sequence). Trimming left V 6 bases short and J 8 bases short, with 13 bases between. The CDR3 has 12 residues. The CDR3 sequence is CASSNDGWGYTF. In DNA, the CDR3 is TGTGCCAGCAGTAACGACGGTTGGGGCTACACCTTC.

V gene TRBV2 combines with J gene TRBJ1-4; 8 positions agree with TRBD1. V was clipped by 5 bases and J by 5 bases; unmatched bases: 7. Germline-derived CDR1 and CDR2 are SNHLY and FYNNEI. The length of the CDR3 is 15 residues. The CDR3 DNA follows: TGTGCCAGCAGTTATTCGGACAGGGAAAATGAAAAACTGTTTTTT. It is translated as CASSYSDRENEKLFF.

The chain has TRBV4-1 and TRBJ1-5; D gene unclear. Looked up from germline, CDR1 is MGHRA and CDR2 is YSYEKL. There are 14 residues in the CDR3. With 4 bases removed from V and 0 bases from J, the gap between germline ends came to 7 bases. The CDR3 protein is CASSLAASNQPQHF. The CDR3 coding sequence is TGCGCCAGCAGCCTCGCCGCTAGCAATCAGCCCCAGCATTTT.

V and J are TRBV11-2 and TRBJ2-1, with a tentative D call TRBD2 (5 bases). The germline gives CDR1 SGHAT, CDR2 FQNNGV. CDR3 length: 13 residues. Trimming cost V 6 bases and J 8 bases, with 14 bases left between them. The CDR3 DNA reads TGTGCCAGCAGACTAACACTAGATGATGAGCAGTTCTTC. The encoded protein is CASRLTLDDEQFF.

This clone has just one count. This CDR3 is CASSKGTAFNEQFF. Written as DNA, the CDR3 is TGTGCCAGCAGCAAGGGGACCGCCTTTAATGAGCAGTTCTTC. The chain couples TRBV7-9 to TRBJ2-1; D may correspond to TRBD1 or TRBD2 (5 bases each). Germline-derived CDR1 and CDR2 are SEHNR and FQNEAQ (reference sequence). With 5 bases removed from V and 7 bases from J, the gap between germline ends came to 15 bases. The CDR3 covers 14 residues.

The chain uses TRBV28 and TRBJ1-4, with 7 bases fitting TRBD1. Per the germline V gene, CDR1 is MDHEN and CDR2 is SYDVKM. With V trimmed by 5 bases and J by 4 bases, 19 bases remained unmatched. The CDR3 has 19 amino acids. The CDR3 spells CASSESDVGEGAYNEKLFF. CDR3 DNA: TGTGCCAGCAGTGAATCGGACGTGGGAGAGGGGGCCTATAATGAAAAACTGTTTTTT. The whole variable domain, filled in from reference TRBV28 and TRBJ1-4, reads DVKVTQSSRYLVKRTGEKVFLECVQDMDHENMFWYRQDPGLGLRLIYFSYDVKMKEKGDIPEGYSVSREKKERFSLILESASTNQTSMYLCASSESDVGEGAYNEKLFFGSGTQLSVL.

This clone was seen a handful of times. The rearrangement joins TRBV5-6 to TRBJ1-5, with no clear D. The CDR3 loop spans 13 amino acids. Germline V lookup: CDR1 SGHDT, CDR2 YYEEEE. V was pared by 0 bases and J by 9 bases, with 10 bases between. The CDR3 reads CASSLGPLGPQHF. The CDR3 DNA is TGTGCCAGCAGCTTGGGACCCTTAGGGCCCCAGCATTTT.

CDR3 sequence reads: CASSDGTTNTGELFF. CDR3 coding DNA: TGTGCCAGCAGCGACGGGACTACGAACACCGGGGAGCTGTTTTTT. The chain uses TRBV7-3 and TRBJ2-2, with TRBD2 identical over 7 bases. Germline V gene sequence: CDR1 SGHTA, CDR2 FQGTGA. This CDR3 has 15 residues. V shed 5 bases and J 0 bases; nucleotides not matched to a gene: 3.

The table lists this clone with a few counts. J is TRBJ1-1 and V is TRBV4-3; D perhaps matches TRBD1 (5 bases). V gave up 0 bases and J gave up 5 bases, with 10 bases separating them. This CDR3 is built from 14 residues. In germline, CDR1 is LGHNA, CDR2 YSLEER. CDR3 residues: CASSQDAGRTEAFF. In DNA, the CDR3 is TGCGCCAGCAGCCAAGATGCAGGGAGGACTGAAGCTTTCTTT.

The genes are TRBV7-6 and TRBJ2-5, with no clear D. Trimming pared 2 bases from V and 5 bases from J, leaving 12 bases between. Germline V gene data show CDR1 as SGHVS and CDR2 as FNYEAQ. This CDR3 spans 14 amino acids. The CDR3 is CASSLHLQGETQYF. The CDR3 region has the DNA TGTGCCAGCAGCTTACACTTACAAGGGGAGACCCAGTACTTC.

The chain combines TRBV28 with TRBJ2-3; D remains ambiguous. The germline CDR1 and CDR2 sequences are MDHEN and SYDVKM. The CDR3 is made up of 15 amino acids. V lost 10 bases to trimming and J lost 2 bases, with 19 bases between them. This CDR3 is CATGPTGSYTDTQYF. The CDR3 DNA is TGTGCCACAGGCCCGACCGGGTCTTACACAGATACGCAGTATTTT.

The V call is TRBV27, the J call TRBJ2-7; 8 bases are shared with TRBD2. Trimming at V came to 3 bases and at J to 3 bases, leaving 7 bases not matched to a gene. Germline V lookup: CDR1 MNHEY, CDR2 SMNVEV (reference sequence). The CDR3 has 15 amino acids. For the CDR3, the DNA is TGTGCCAGCAGTTTGGCTAGCGGGTTAGGCTACGAGCAGTACTTC. Its translation: CASSLASGLGYEQYF.

The rearrangement uses TRBV7-2 and TRBJ2-7; 8 nucleotides line up with TRBD1. CDR1 is SGHTA and CDR2 is FQGNSA in the germline V gene. This CDR3 region has 13 residues. J lost 6 bases, V lost 1 base, and 2 bases had no gene match. The CDR3 is CASSLDDRGEQYF. Written as DNA, the CDR3 is TGTGCCAGCAGCTTAGACGACAGGGGCGAGCAGTACTTC. Together with reference TRBV7-2 and TRBJ2-7, the CDR3 gives the full variable domain: GAGVSQSPSNKVTEKGKDVELRCDPISGHTALYWYRQSLGQGLEFLIYFQGNSAPDKSGLPSDRFSAERTGGSVSTLTIQRTQQEDSAVYLCASSLDDRGEQYFGPGTRLTVT.

The chain links TRBV9 to TRBJ2-3; 10 bases are a match to TRBD2. V was clipped by 0 bases and J by 2 bases; unmatched bases: 6. Germline V lookup: CDR1 SGDLS, CDR2 YYNGEE. The CDR3 totals 17 residues. As DNA, the CDR3 is TGTGCCAGCAGCGTAGAGGGTAGCGGGGGGACCACAGATACGCAGTATTTT. The encoded protein is CASSVEGSGGTTDTQYF.

V gene TRBV7-9 combines with J gene TRBJ2-3; tentative D call: TRBD2 (6 bases). CDR1 SEHNR and CDR2 FQNEAQ come from the germline V gene (reference sequence). This CDR3 region has 14 residues. V was clipped by 1 base and J by 4 bases, with 9 bases between them. The CDR3 loop reads CASSLGGDPDTQYF. The CDR3 nucleotides are TGTGCCAGCAGCTTAGGGGGGGACCCAGATACGCAGTATTTT.

This CDR3 is CASVDTDTGELFF. CDR3 sequence (DNA): TGTGCCAGCGTCGACACGGACACCGGGGAGCTGTTTTTT. V is TRBV2 and J is TRBJ2-2, with D unclear. CDR1 is SNHLY, CDR2 FYNNEI, per germline. Trimming pared 8 bases from V and 3 bases from J, leaving 10 bases between. CDR3 size: 13 residues.

This clone was recorded only once. V gene TRBV19 combines with J gene TRBJ2-1; D perhaps matches TRBD1 (5 bases). The germline gives CDR1 LNHDA, CDR2 SQIVND (reference sequence). V gave up 9 bases and J gave up 5 bases, with 11 bases separating them. CDR3 size: 12 residues. This CDR3 reads CASTGPHNEQFF. DNA of the CDR3: TGTGCCAGCACAGGCCCCCACAATGAGCAGTTCTTC.

This rearrangement joins TRBV5-1 to TRBJ2-7; D call uncertain. This CDR3 is 15 amino acids long. The ends were cut back, 4 bases at V and 1 base at J, with 15 bases in the middle. CDR1 is SGHRS and CDR2 is YFSETQ in the germline V gene. CDR3 in amino acids: CASSPLDRLSYEQYF. The CDR3 DNA follows: TGCGCCAGCAGCCCCCTGGACCGCCTATCCTACGAGCAGTACTTC.

This clone is a singleton in its sample. This same CDR3 is encoded by further DNA sequences in the sample. The rearrangement joins TRBV6-1 to TRBJ2-5; D not certain. Germline values: CDR1 MNHNS, CDR2 SASEGT. This CDR3 has 13 residues. Trimming stripped 6 bases from V and 2 bases from J, with 10 bases between. This CDR3 reads CASRPGLQETQYF. CDR3 nucleotide sequence: TGTGCCAGCAGGCCTGGGCTACAAGAGACCCAGTACTTC.

This clone has only a few counts. This CDR3 reads CASSGDGLNQPQHF. The CDR3 DNA follows: TGTGCCAGCAGTGGGGACGGCCTGAATCAGCCCCAGCATTTT. The chain combines TRBV6-1 with TRBJ1-5, with TRBD1 as a possible D gene (5 bases). Germline assignment: CDR1 MNHNS and CDR2 SASEGT. Trimming left V 4 bases short and J 4 bases short, with 11 bases between. The CDR3 spans 14 residues.

The chain has TRBV10-3 and TRBJ2-3; tentatively, D is TRBD1 (5 bases). V was pared by 2 bases and J by 4 bases, with 16 bases between. The germline gives CDR1 ENHRY, CDR2 SYGVKD. CDR3 length equals 16 residues. DNA for the CDR3: TGTGCCATCAGTGAGGTGGGGCCTAGTGTTCCAGATACGCAGTATTTT. It codes for CAISEVGPSVPDTQYF.

The chain combines TRBV9 with TRBJ2-2, with D tentatively TRBD2 (6 bases). The CDR3 totals 14 residues. The germline V gene has CDR1 SGDLS and CDR2 YYNGEE. The V end lost 0 bases, the J end lost 7 bases, and 10 bases lay between the germline ends. The CDR3 DNA follows: TGTGCCAGCAGCGTAGCCGGGGGAATCGGGGAGCTGTTTTTT. Its translation is CASSVAGGIGELFF.

The J gene is TRBJ2-7, the V gene TRBV6-5; D gene uncertain. CDR3 length equals 12 residues. Germline CDR1 reads MNHEY; CDR2 reads SVGAGI. Trimming removed 5 bases at V and 3 bases at J, with 8 bases between. The CDR3 protein is CASSDWGYEQYF. CDR3 coding DNA: TGTGCCAGCAGTGATTGGGGCTACGAGCAGTACTTC.